These T cell receptor beta chains were read from a single sample in a study of T cell responses to AZD1222 COVID-19 vaccine. Libraries were prepared by immunoSEQ multiplex PCR; TCRdb keeps only in-frame clonotypes and omits some of them. The table includes approximately 160,000 clones, about nine tenths detected once. Sequencing was performed on peripheral blood, taken on day 0 of MenACWY control vaccination. These receptors were taken from an adult in good health. Each CDR3 is given with its conserved first and last residue. Fields, in order: V gene, CDR3 protein.

v_call: TRBV7-9
cdr3_aa: CASSLLTIANTEAFF

v_call: TRBV9
cdr3_aa: CASSVGQGSYGYTF

v_call: TRBV2
cdr3_aa: CASSTSGSGYNEQFF

v_call: TRBV7-2
cdr3_aa: CASSLGTIGYEQYF

v_call: TRBV24-1
cdr3_aa: CATVGNNEQFF

v_call: TRBV2
cdr3_aa: CASSVIDGVNTEAFF

v_call: TRBV7-9
cdr3_aa: CASSPGTRRYNEQFF

v_call: TRBV20-1
cdr3_aa: CSRGLQETQYF

v_call: TRBV27
cdr3_aa: CASSTNERTGTYEQYF

v_call: TRBV28
cdr3_aa: CASSSFGGDADTQYF

v_call: TRBV5-1
cdr3_aa: CASSSDRPEAEAFF

v_call: TRBV19
cdr3_aa: CASTARGPGTSGNTIYF

v_call: TRBV6-6
cdr3_aa: CASSYSTGTEGYTF

v_call: TRBV6-1
cdr3_aa: CASSDAPIRPLHF

v_call: TRBV2
cdr3_aa: CASSESPRGSNQPQHF

v_call: TRBV2
cdr3_aa: CASTKNLEAAFF

v_call: TRBV19
cdr3_aa: CASSRAPGLAGEQYF

v_call: TRBV7-2
cdr3_aa: CASSPRTDLGEQYF

v_call: TRBV5-1
cdr3_aa: CASGDLQGARYGYTF

v_call: TRBV7-3
cdr3_aa: CASSLTPAGGSGGYTF

v_call: TRBV6-2/TRBV6-3
cdr3_aa: CASSLGDTQFF

v_call: TRBV7-9
cdr3_aa: CASSLTGSVNTEAFF

v_call: TRBV19
cdr3_aa: CASRGLNQPQHF

v_call: TRBV5-1
cdr3_aa: CASSLDASGGQGEQFF

v_call: TRBV4-3
cdr3_aa: CASSPDYGYETQYF

v_call: TRBV6-2/TRBV6-3
cdr3_aa: CASSYTTGASWNTEAFF

v_call: TRBV12-2
cdr3_aa: CASHPPEGFKGEKLFF

v_call: TRBV12-3/TRBV12-4
cdr3_aa: CASSFGNTGELFF

v_call: TRBV5-6
cdr3_aa: CASSFPGSRYEQYF

v_call: TRBV5-6
cdr3_aa: CASSSLGGNQPQHF

v_call: TRBV11-3
cdr3_aa: CASSLTPGAKYEQYF

v_call: TRBV7-2
cdr3_aa: CASSEGQPSGNTIYF

v_call: TRBV6-2/TRBV6-3
cdr3_aa: CASSYRESTEAFF

v_call: TRBV5-1
cdr3_aa: CASSQGLAGVSTGELFF

v_call: TRBV30
cdr3_aa: CAWIVTGARGANVLTF

v_call: TRBV7-3
cdr3_aa: CASSLVGVNEQFF

v_call: TRBV5-4
cdr3_aa: CASSSGLAGGGGELFF

v_call: TRBV29-1
cdr3_aa: CSVVKGLGTEAFF

v_call: TRBV5-4
cdr3_aa: CASSLSLAGMGGELFF

v_call: TRBV12-1
cdr3_aa: CASSPRVSSGSQDTQYF

v_call: TRBV2
cdr3_aa: CASSHRGHSSYEQYF

v_call: TRBV20-1
cdr3_aa: CSAMAYNEQFF

v_call: TRBV10-3
cdr3_aa: CAISPGTSTDTQYF

v_call: TRBV6-5
cdr3_aa: CASRPGTGRDGYTF

v_call: TRBV9
cdr3_aa: CASSVTGHTDTQYF

v_call: TRBV5-1
cdr3_aa: CASKGQGSSYEQYF

v_call: TRBV2
cdr3_aa: CASRPTYLGTEAFF

v_call: TRBV19
cdr3_aa: CASSAGLKRRIAKNIQYF

v_call: TRBV12-3/TRBV12-4
cdr3_aa: CASWSGTFNEQFF

v_call: TRBV4-3
cdr3_aa: CASSQYRGTYEQYF

v_call: TRBV7-3
cdr3_aa: CASSFRGGQELNGYTF